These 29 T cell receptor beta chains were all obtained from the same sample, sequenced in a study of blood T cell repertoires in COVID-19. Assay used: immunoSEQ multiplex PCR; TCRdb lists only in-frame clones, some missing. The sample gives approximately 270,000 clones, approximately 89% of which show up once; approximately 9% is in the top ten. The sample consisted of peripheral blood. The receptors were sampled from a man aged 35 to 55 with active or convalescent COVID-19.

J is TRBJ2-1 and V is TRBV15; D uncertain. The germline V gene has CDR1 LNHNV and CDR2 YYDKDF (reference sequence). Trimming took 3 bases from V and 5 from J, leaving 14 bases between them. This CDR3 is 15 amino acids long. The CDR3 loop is CATSRPWASDNEQFF. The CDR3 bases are TGTGCCACCAGCAGGCCATGGGCCTCGGACAATGAGCAGTTCTTC.

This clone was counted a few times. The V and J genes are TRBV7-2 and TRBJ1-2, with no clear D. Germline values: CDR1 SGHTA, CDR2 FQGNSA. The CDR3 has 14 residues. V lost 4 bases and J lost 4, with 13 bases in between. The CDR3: CASSWGVEVYGYTF. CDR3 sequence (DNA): TGTGCCAGCAGCTGGGGAGTGGAGGTCTATGGCTACACCTTC. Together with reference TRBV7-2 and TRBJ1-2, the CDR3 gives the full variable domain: GAGVSQSPSNKVTEKGKDVELRCDPISGHTALYWYRQSLGQGLEFLIYFQGNSAPDKSGLPSDRFSAERTGGSVSTLTIQRTQQEDSAVYLCASSWGVEVYGYTFGSGTRLTVV.

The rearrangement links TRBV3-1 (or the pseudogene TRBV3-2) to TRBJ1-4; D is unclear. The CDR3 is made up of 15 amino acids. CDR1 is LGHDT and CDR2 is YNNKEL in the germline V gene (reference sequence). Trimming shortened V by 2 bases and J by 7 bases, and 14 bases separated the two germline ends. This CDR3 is CASSQKGPRGEKLFF. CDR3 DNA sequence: TGTGCCAGCAGCCAAAAAGGGCCCCGGGGTGAAAAACTGTTTTTT.

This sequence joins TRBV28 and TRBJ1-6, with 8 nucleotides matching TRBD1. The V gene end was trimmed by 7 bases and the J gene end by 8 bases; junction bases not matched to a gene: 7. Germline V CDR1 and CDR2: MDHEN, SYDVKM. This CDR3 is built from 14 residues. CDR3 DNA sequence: TGTGCCAGCACCCTGGACAGGGTCGATTCACCCCTCCACTTT. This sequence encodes CASTLDRVDSPLHF.

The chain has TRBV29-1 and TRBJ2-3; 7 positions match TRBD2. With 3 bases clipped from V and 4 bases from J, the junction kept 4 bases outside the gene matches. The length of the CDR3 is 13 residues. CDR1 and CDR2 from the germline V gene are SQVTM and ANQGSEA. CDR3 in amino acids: CSVDGGDPDTQYF. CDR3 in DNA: TGCAGCGTTGATGGGGGGGATCCAGATACGCAGTATTTT.

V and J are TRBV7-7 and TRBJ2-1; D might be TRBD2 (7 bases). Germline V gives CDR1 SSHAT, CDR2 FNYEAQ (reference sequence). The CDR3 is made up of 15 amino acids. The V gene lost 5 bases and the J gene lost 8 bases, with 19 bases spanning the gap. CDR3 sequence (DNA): TGTGCCAGCAGCCAAGGGGGGGCGGCATTATATGAGCAGTTCTTC. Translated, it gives CASSQGGAALYEQFF.

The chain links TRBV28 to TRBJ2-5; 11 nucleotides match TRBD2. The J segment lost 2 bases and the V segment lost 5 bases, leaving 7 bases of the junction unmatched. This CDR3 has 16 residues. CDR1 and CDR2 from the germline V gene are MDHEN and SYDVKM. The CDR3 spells CASSQRLAGIQETQYF. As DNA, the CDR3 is TGTGCCAGCAGTCAGAGACTAGCGGGGATTCAAGAGACCCAGTACTTC.

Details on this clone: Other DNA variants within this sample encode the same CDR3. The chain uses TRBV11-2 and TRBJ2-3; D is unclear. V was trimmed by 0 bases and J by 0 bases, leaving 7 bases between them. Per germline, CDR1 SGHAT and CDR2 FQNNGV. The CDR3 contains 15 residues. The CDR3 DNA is TGTGCCAGCAGCTTAGAGGGCAGGAGCACAGATACGCAGTATTTT. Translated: CASSLEGRSTDTQYF.

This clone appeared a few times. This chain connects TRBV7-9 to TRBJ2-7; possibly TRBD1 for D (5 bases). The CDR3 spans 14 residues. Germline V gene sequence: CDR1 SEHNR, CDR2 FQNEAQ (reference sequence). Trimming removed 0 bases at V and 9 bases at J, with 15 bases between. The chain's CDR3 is CASSLAQFQGGQYF. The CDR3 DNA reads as TGTGCCAGCAGCTTAGCGCAATTTCAGGGCGGGCAGTACTTC.

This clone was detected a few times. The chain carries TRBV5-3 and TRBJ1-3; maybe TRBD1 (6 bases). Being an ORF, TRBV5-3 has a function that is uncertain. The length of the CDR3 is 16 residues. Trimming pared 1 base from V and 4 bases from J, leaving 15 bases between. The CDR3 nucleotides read TGTGCCAGAAGCTTGAGTGGGGGCAGGAGGGGAAACACCATATATTTT. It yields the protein CARSLSGGRRGNTIYF.

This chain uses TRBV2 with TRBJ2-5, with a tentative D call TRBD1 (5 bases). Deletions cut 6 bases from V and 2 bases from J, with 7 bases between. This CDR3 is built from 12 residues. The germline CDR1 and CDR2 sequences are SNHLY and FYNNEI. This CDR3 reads CASRGDQETQYF. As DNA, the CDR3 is TGTGCCAGCAGAGGGGATCAAGAGACCCAGTACTTC.

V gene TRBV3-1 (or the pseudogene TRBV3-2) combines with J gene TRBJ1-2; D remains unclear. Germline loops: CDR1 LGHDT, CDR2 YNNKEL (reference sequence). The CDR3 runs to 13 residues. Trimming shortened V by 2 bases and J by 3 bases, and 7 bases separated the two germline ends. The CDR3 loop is CASSQRSYYGYTF. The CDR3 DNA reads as TGTGCCAGCAGCCAACGGTCCTACTATGGCTACACCTTC.

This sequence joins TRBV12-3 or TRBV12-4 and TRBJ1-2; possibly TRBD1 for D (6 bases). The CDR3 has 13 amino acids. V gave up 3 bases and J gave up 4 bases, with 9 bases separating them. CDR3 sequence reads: CASSFGQLYGYTF. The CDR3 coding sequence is TGTGCCAGCAGTTTCGGACAGCTCTATGGCTACACCTTC.

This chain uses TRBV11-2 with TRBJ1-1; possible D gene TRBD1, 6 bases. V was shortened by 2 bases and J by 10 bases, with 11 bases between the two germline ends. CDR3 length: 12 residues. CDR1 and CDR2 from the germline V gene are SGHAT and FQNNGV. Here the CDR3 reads CASSLSGGGAFF. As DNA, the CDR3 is TGTGCCAGCAGCTTATCGGGAGGGGGAGCTTTCTTT.

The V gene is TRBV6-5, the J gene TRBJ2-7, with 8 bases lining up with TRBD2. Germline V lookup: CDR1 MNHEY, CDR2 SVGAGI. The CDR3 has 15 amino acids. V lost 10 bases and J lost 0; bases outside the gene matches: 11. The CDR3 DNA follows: TGTGCCATCCGGAAGGAGCGGGGGAGCTCCTACGAGCAGTACTTC. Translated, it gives CAIRKERGSSYEQYF.

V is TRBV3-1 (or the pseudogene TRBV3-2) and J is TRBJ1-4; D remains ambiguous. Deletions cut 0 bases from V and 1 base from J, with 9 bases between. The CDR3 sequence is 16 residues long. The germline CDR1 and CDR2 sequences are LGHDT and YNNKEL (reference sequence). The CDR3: CASSQEAKRTNEKLFF. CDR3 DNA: TGTGCCAGCAGCCAAGAGGCCAAAAGAACTAATGAAAAACTGTTTTTT.

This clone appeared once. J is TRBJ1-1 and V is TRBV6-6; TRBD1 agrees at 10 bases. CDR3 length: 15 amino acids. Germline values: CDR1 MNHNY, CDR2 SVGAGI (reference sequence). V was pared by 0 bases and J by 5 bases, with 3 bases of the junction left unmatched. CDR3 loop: CASSYSGQGSTEAFF. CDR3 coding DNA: TGTGCCAGCAGTTACTCGGGACAGGGGAGTACTGAAGCTTTCTTT.

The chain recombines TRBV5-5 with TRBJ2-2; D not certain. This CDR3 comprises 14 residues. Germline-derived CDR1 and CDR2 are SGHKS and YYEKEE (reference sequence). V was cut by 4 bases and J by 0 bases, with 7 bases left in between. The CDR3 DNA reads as TGTGCCAGCAGCCTATCCGCGAACACCGGGGAGCTGTTTTTT. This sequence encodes CASSLSANTGELFF.

CDR3 DNA sequence: TGTGCCAGCAGCCAAGTCGCACATGGAAACACCATATATTTT. Protein: CASSQVAHGNTIYF. The rearrangement joins TRBV3-1 (or the pseudogene TRBV3-2) to TRBJ1-3; D not resolved. V gave up 1 base and J gave up 3 bases, with 7 bases separating them. Looked up from germline, CDR1 is LGHDT and CDR2 is YNNKEL (reference sequence). The length of the CDR3 is 14 residues.

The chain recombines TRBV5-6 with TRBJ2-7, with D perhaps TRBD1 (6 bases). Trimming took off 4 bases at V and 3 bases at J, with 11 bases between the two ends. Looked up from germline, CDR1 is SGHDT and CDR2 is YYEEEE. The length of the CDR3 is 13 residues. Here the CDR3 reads CASSIGTNYEQYF. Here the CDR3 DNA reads TGTGCCAGCAGCATCGGGACAAACTACGAGCAGTACTTC.

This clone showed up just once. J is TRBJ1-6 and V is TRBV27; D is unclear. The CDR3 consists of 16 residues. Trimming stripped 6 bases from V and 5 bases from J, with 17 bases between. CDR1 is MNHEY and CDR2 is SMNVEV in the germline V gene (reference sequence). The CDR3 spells CASRPLLTSDNSPLHF. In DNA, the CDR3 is TGTGCCAGCAGACCTTTGTTGACTTCAGATAATTCACCCCTCCACTTT.

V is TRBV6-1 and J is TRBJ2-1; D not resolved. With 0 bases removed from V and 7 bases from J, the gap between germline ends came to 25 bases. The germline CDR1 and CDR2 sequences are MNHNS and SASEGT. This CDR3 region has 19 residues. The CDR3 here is CASSEARTVKELRWNEQFF. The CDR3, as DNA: TGTGCCAGCAGTGAAGCCAGAACAGTTAAGGAACTCAGGTGGAATGAGCAGTTCTTC.

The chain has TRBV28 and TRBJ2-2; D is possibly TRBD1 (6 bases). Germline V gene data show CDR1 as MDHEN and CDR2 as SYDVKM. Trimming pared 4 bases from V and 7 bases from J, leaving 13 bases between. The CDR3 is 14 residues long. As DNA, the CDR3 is TGTGCCAGCAGTTCCCCCACAGGGAGCGGGGAGCTGTTTTTT. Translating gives CASSSPTGSGELFF.

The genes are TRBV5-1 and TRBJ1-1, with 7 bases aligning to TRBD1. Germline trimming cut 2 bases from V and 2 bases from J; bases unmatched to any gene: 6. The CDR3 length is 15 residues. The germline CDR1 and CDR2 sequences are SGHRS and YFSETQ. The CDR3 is CASSLRTGSNTEAFF. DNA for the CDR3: TGCGCCAGCAGCTTAAGGACAGGCTCAAACACTGAAGCTTTCTTT.

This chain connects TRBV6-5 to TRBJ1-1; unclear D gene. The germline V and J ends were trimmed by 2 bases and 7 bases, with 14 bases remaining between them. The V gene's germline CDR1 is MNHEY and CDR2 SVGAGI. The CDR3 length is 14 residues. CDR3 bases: TGTGCCAGCAGTTACCCGGGAAGAGGGCTTGAAGCTTTCTTT. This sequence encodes CASSYPGRGLEAFF.

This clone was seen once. CDR3 sequence: CASRSGGNTEAFF. CDR3 in DNA: TGTGCCAGCAGGTCAGGGGGGAACACTGAAGCTTTCTTT. V gene TRBV27 combines with J gene TRBJ1-1; 7 bases map to TRBD1. The CDR3 has 13 residues. After removal of 6 bases from V and 1 base from J, the junction contained 2 bases not matched to a gene. CDR1 MNHEY and CDR2 SMNVEV come from the germline V gene (reference sequence).

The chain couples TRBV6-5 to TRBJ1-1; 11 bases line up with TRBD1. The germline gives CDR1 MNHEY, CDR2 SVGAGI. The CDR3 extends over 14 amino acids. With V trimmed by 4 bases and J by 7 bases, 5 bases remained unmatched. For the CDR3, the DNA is TGTGCCAGCAGTTTCGGACAGGGGGCCGGTGAAGCTTTCTTT. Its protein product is CASSFGQGAGEAFF.

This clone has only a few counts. The CDR3 DNA reads TGTGCCAGCACCTCGAGCGGGAACGAGCAGTACTTC. Its translation is CASTSSGNEQYF. The rearrangement links TRBV2 to TRBJ2-7, with 7 positions matching TRBD2. Germline assignment: CDR1 SNHLY and CDR2 FYNNEI. The ends lost 7 bases at V and 5 bases at J; junction bases unmatched: 5. The CDR3 loop spans 12 amino acids.

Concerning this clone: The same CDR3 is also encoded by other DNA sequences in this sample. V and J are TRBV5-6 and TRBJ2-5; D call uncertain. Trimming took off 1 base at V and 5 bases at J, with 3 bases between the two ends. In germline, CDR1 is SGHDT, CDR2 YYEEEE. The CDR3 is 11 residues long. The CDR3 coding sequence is TGTGCCAGCAGCTTGTCGGAGACCCAGTACTTC. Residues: CASSLSETQYF.